Shown below are 6 T cell receptor beta chains from a single sample sequenced in a study of persistence of HIV-infected CD4 T cells. Antigen specificity for these receptors is unknown. This was the immunoSEQ version 4 assay in survey mode. Sequencing was performed with immunoSEQ multiplex PCR; in TCRdb, only in-frame clones are kept and a portion is missing. This sample yields some 39,000 clones, of which about 81% are seen a single time; almost 1% belongs to the top ten. The stimulus was an HIV-1 Gag 15-mer peptide pool, roughly 1 ug/peptide/mL. Memory cells lacking CD40L and CD69 with high CD45RO were sorted. The material was cultured CD4+ T cells from PBMCs, obtained from a patient who received antiretroviral therapy. Receptors originate from an adult with HIV. The donor label of this sample is uncertain.

In this sample, this clone turned up a few times. Other DNA sequences in this specimen translate into the identical CDR3. This rearrangement joins TRBV12-3 or TRBV12-4 to TRBJ1-2; D not resolved. Deletions cut 7 bases from V and 2 bases from J, with 8 bases between. This CDR3 is 12 amino acids long. The CDR3 sequence: CASTSRNYGYTF. Here the CDR3 DNA reads TGTGCCAGCACGTCACGGAACTATGGCTACACCTTC.

The chain combines TRBV29-1 with TRBJ2-6; D unresolved. The CDR3 contains 13 residues. V gave up 4 bases and J gave up 0 bases, with 4 bases separating them. Germline loops: CDR1 SQVTM, CDR2 ANQGSEA. CDR3 sequence reads: CSVGFSGANVLTF. In DNA form, the CDR3 reads TGCAGCGTTGGTTTCTCTGGGGCCAACGTCCTGACTTTC.

In this sample, this clone turned up once. The sample carries other DNA sequences with the same CDR3. The chain links TRBV6-5 to TRBJ1-6; D might be TRBD1 (6 bases). Germline loops: CDR1 MNHEY, CDR2 SVGAGI. The CDR3 consists of 13 residues. V was pared by 9 bases and J by 14 bases, with 20 bases between. CDR3 DNA sequence: TGTGCCAGTAGCCAAGGGGGGAGAGGAACCCTCCACTTT. It is translated as CASSQGGRGTLHF.

The chain couples TRBV5-1 to TRBJ1-1, with TRBD1 matching over 12 bases. V shed 0 bases, J shed 1 base, and the junction held 7 bases outside the gene matches. Germline CDR1 reads SGHRS; CDR2 reads YFSETQ. The CDR3 has 18 amino acids. The CDR3 spells CASSLDGTGGIGNTEAFF. The CDR3 nucleotides are TGCGCCAGCAGCTTGGACGGGACAGGGGGCATTGGGAACACTGAAGCTTTCTTT. Full variable domain (outside the CDR3, taken from reference TRBV5-1 and TRBJ1-1): KAGVTQTPRYLIKTRGQQVTLSCSPISGHRSVSWYQQTPGQGLQFLFEYFSETQRNKGNFPGRFSGRQFSNSRSEMNVSTLELGDSALYLCASSLDGTGGIGNTEAFFGQGTRLTVV.

This chain connects TRBV5-1 to TRBJ2-7, with D perhaps TRBD1 (5 bases). Looked up from germline, CDR1 is SGHRS and CDR2 is YFSETQ. V gave up 1 base and J gave up 0 bases, with 11 bases separating them. The CDR3 covers 15 residues. The CDR3 here is CASSLLQGSSYEQYF. The CDR3 DNA follows: TGCGCCAGCAGCTTGTTGCAGGGAAGCTCCTACGAGCAGTACTTC.

The J gene is TRBJ1-1, the V gene TRBV15; TRBD1 matches 9 bases. V was pared by 1 base and J by 3 bases, with 3 bases of the junction left unmatched. The length of the CDR3 is 15 residues. Germline V gene sequence: CDR1 LNHNV, CDR2 YYDKDF (reference sequence). CDR3 nucleotides: TGTGCCACCAGCAGAGTTACAGGGGGCTACACTGAAGCTTTCTTT. It yields the protein CATSRVTGGYTEAFF.